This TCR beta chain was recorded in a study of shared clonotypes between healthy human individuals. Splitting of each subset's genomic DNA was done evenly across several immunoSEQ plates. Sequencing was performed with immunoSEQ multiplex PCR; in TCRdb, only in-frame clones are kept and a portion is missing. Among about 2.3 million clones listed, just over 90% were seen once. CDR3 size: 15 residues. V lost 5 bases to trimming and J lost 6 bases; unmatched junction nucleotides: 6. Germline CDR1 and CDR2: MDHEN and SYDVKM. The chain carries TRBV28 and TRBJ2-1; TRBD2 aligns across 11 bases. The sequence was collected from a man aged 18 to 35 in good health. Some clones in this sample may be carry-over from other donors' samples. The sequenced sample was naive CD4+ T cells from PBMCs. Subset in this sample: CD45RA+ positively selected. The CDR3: CASSPATSGTNEQFF. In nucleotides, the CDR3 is TGTGCCAGCAGTCCCGCGACTAGCGGGACCAATGAGCAGTTCTTC.